This T cell receptor (beta chain) originates from a study of T cells after yellow fever vaccination. Study conclusions and caveats: Post-booster repertoires again held most primary-vaccination clones (about 95% CD4, roughly 88% CD8).

Looked up from germline, CDR1 is SGHDN and CDR2 is FVKESK. Trimming cost V 1 base and J 0 bases, with 7 bases left between them. The CDR3 is made up of 15 amino acids. TCRdb analysed the 5' RACE reads with MiXCR anew, one entry per CDR3 protein. The sample has about 550,000 distinct CDR3 sequences, 15% to 20% seen once. Of note for this clonotype: Its antigen is undetermined.

This receptor was obtained from a man younger than 40 who received the YFV17D yellow fever vaccine. This rearrangement joins TRBV14 to TRBJ2-1; perhaps TRBD1 as D (6 bases). The sequenced sample was PBMCs, obtained 15 days after the yellow fever booster vaccination. The CDR3 sequence: CASSQGDISYNEQFF. The DNA for the CDR3 is TGTGCCAGCAGCCAAGGGGACATCTCCTACAATGAGCAGTTCTTC.